Each of the 24 T cell receptor beta chains below was sequenced from the same sample in a study of blood T cell repertoires in COVID-19. The table came from immunoSEQ multiplex PCR; TCRdb's copy has only in-frame clones and leaves some out. The repertoire holds about 380,000 clones, with approximately 90% as singletons. Input material: PBMCs or T cells enriched from blood (not recorded which). Receptors originate from a woman in her late teens or twenties who had recovered from COVID-19.

This chain uses TRBV7-2 with TRBJ1-6; TRBD1 aligns across 7 bases. This CDR3 comprises 13 residues. The germline V gene encodes CDR1 SGHTA and CDR2 FQGNSA. V gave up 5 bases and J gave up 9 bases; unmatched junction bases: 4. The CDR3 DNA reads as TGTGCCAGCAGCCCAAACAGGGGTTCACCCCTCCACTTT. It encodes CASSPNRGSPLHF. The variable domain in full, with the rest retrieved from reference TRBV7-2 and TRBJ1-6, is GAGVSQSPSNKVTEKGKDVELRCDPISGHTALYWYRQSLGQGLEFLIYFQGNSAPDKSGLPSDRFSAERTGGSVSTLTIQRTQQEDSAVYLCASSPNRGSPLHFGNGTRLTVT.

This clone turned up a few times. The CDR3 region is CASSPRGTGGATGELFF. As DNA, the CDR3 is TGTGCCAGTAGCCCAAGGGGGACAGGGGGAGCCACCGGGGAGCTGTTTTTT. The rearrangement links TRBV19 to TRBJ2-2, with 11 bases aligning to TRBD1. The CDR3 runs to 17 residues. Trimming at V came to 6 bases and at J to 4 bases, leaving 10 bases not matched to a gene. In germline, CDR1 is LNHDA, CDR2 SQIVND (reference sequence). The entire variable domain, with the rest obtained from reference TRBV19 and TRBJ2-2, is as follows: DGGITQSPKYLFRKEGQNVTLSCEQNLNHDAMYWYRQDPGQGLRLIYYSQIVNDFQKGDIAEGYSVSREKKESFPLTVTSAQKNPTAFYLCASSPRGTGGATGELFFGEGSRLTVL.

The gene calls are TRBV7-2 and TRBJ2-7; perhaps TRBD1 as D (6 bases). Germline loops: CDR1 SGHTA, CDR2 FQGNSA. This CDR3 spans 14 amino acids. The germline V and J ends were trimmed by 5 bases and 3 bases, with 14 bases remaining between them. CDR3 bases: TGTGCCAGCAGCACAGCTGACAGGTACTACGAGCAGTACTTC. Its protein product is CASSTADRYYEQYF.

This chain uses TRBV25-1 with TRBJ2-1; D possibly corresponds to TRBD2 (5 bases). The CDR3 extends over 15 amino acids. Germline V gene lookup returns CDR1 MGHDK and CDR2 SYGVNS. Deletions cut 3 bases from V and 0 bases from J, with 9 bases between. The CDR3, as DNA: TGTGCCAGCAGTGATCGGGGAAACTCCTACAATGAGCAGTTCTTC. Its protein product is CASSDRGNSYNEQFF.

This chain links TRBV4-1 with TRBJ2-5; tentatively, D is TRBD2 (5 bases). V was clipped by 0 bases and J by 6 bases, with 14 bases between them. Germline V lookup: CDR1 MGHRA, CDR2 YSYEKL. The CDR3 covers 15 residues. Here the CDR3 DNA reads TGCGCCAGCAGCCAAGACTTTAGGGAGAGACAGACCCAGTACTTC. It encodes CASSQDFRERQTQYF.

The genes are TRBV19 and TRBJ2-3; D is possibly TRBD2 (6 bases). In germline, CDR1 is LNHDA, CDR2 SQIVND (reference sequence). This CDR3 is 16 amino acids long. The germline V and J ends were trimmed by 0 bases and 1 base, with 11 bases remaining between them. CDR3 protein: CASSIDRAGRTDTQYF. In nucleotides, the CDR3 is TGTGCCAGTAGTATAGATCGGGCGGGGCGCACAGATACGCAGTATTTT.

This chain links TRBV5-1 with TRBJ1-6, with 7 nucleotides matching TRBD1. This CDR3 has 15 amino acids. The germline CDR1 and CDR2 sequences are SGHRS and YFSETQ. V lost 2 bases and J lost 10; bases outside the gene matches: 9. The CDR3 loop is CASSFFQGESSPLHF. CDR3 coding DNA: TGCGCCAGCAGCTTTTTTCAGGGGGAGAGCTCACCCCTCCACTTT.

This clone was seen only once. The gene calls are TRBV25-1 and TRBJ1-4; D may be TRBD1 (5 bases). Trimming removed 4 bases at V and 2 bases at J, with 11 bases between. CDR1 is MGHDK, CDR2 SYGVNS, per germline. This CDR3 spans 15 amino acids. The CDR3 spells CASSVGVHTNEKLFF. The CDR3 DNA reads TGTGCCAGCAGTGTAGGGGTTCATACTAATGAAAAACTGTTTTTT.

This clone was seen once. This chain joins TRBV29-1 and TRBJ1-1; 7 bases are shared with TRBD1. Germline CDR1 is SQVTM and CDR2 is ANQGSEA. V dropped 2 bases and J dropped 10; count of bases not matched to a gene: 10. This CDR3 contains 13 residues. The CDR3 sequence is CSVETGTAYGAFF. The CDR3 coding sequence is TGCAGCGTTGAAACCGGGACAGCTTACGGAGCTTTCTTT.

The chain combines TRBV11-2 with TRBJ2-5, with TRBD2 as a possible D gene (6 bases). This CDR3 is 14 amino acids long. The ends were cut back, 4 bases at V and 4 bases at J, with 13 bases in the middle. Germline lookup yields CDR1 SGHAT and CDR2 FQNNGV. The CDR3 protein is CASSYQGEVETQYF. The CDR3 nucleotides read TGTGCCAGCAGCTACCAAGGGGAGGTAGAGACCCAGTACTTC.

The chain joins TRBV13 to TRBJ2-7; 7 bases are a match to TRBD1. Germline assignment: CDR1 PRHDT and CDR2 FYEKMQ (reference sequence). Trimming cost V 4 bases and J 2 bases; bases outside gene matches: 5. There are 14 residues in the CDR3. The CDR3 sequence: CASSSPTGAYEQYF. CDR3 bases: TGTGCCAGCAGCTCCCCCACAGGGGCCTACGAGCAGTACTTC. Together with reference TRBV13 and TRBJ2-7, the CDR3 gives the full variable domain: AAGVIQSPRHLIKEKRETATLKCYPIPRHDTVYWYQQGPGQDPQFLISFYEKMQSDKGSIPDRFSAQQFSDYHSELNMSSLELGDSALYFCASSSPTGAYEQYFGPGTRLTVT.

The chain uses TRBV29-1 and TRBJ1-2, with 7 bases that match TRBD1. V was clipped by 3 bases and J by 4 bases; unmatched bases: 5. The germline V gene encodes CDR1 SQVTM and CDR2 ANQGSEA. The CDR3 length is 13 residues. CDR3 in amino acids: CSVDGRGTYGYTF. The CDR3, as DNA: TGCAGCGTTGATGGCAGGGGGACCTATGGCTACACCTTC.

The gene calls are TRBV4-1 and TRBJ1-6; a possible D gene is TRBD1 (5 bases). Germline values: CDR1 MGHRA, CDR2 YSYEKL. The length of the CDR3 is 15 residues. Between the trimmed V and J ends, which lost 0 bases and 9 bases, there was a span of 12 bases. This CDR3 is CASSQDFRVSSPLHF. Here the CDR3 DNA reads TGCGCCAGCAGCCAAGATTTCAGGGTGAGTTCACCCCTCCACTTT.

CDR3 nucleotide sequence: TGTGCCAGCAGACGGGATGAAAAACTGTTTTTT. Encoded protein: CASRRDEKLFF. The chain joins TRBV6-5 to TRBJ1-4; D ambiguous. The CDR3 is 11 residues long. The germline V gene encodes CDR1 MNHEY and CDR2 SVGAGI. Trimming took 6 bases from V and 6 from J, leaving 5 bases between them.

J is TRBJ1-1 and V is TRBV30, with D possibly TRBD1 on 6 matching bases. Between the trimmed V and J ends, which lost 2 bases and 4 bases, there was a span of 11 bases. From germline, CDR1 is GTSNPN and CDR2 SVGIG (reference sequence). The length of the CDR3 is 13 residues. CDR3 region: CAWSPQGITEAFF. The CDR3 DNA reads TGTGCCTGGAGTCCACAGGGCATCACTGAAGCTTTCTTT.

The table lists this clone with a count of one. The chain couples TRBV7-2 to TRBJ1-5; D remains ambiguous. Per germline, CDR1 SGHTA and CDR2 FQGNSA. CDR3 length: 14 residues. Deletions cut 2 bases from V and 2 bases from J, with 7 bases between. CDR3 bases: TGTGCCAGCAGCTTATTGGGAGGCAATCAGCCCCAGCATTTT. Its translation is CASSLLGGNQPQHF.

The chain joins TRBV3-1 (or the pseudogene TRBV3-2) to TRBJ2-5, with D perhaps matching TRBD2 (5 bases). The CDR3 contains 17 residues. V lost 2 bases and J lost 5, with 21 bases in between. CDR1 and CDR2 from the germline V gene are LGHDT and YNNKEL (reference sequence). CDR3 coding DNA: TGTGCCAGCAGCCAACTCACAACTAGTAGGACGAGGGAGACCCAGTACTTC. It yields the protein CASSQLTTSRTRETQYF.

The CDR3, as DNA: TGTGCCAGCAGTCTCGTCTCTAGAGACGGGGAGCTGTTTTTT. It codes for CASSLVSRDGELFF. J is TRBJ2-2 and V is TRBV28; D unresolved. The CDR3 extends over 14 amino acids. The V gene's germline CDR1 is MDHEN and CDR2 SYDVKM. Trimming removed 5 bases from V and 7 bases from J, with 14 bases in between.

The chain combines TRBV28 with TRBJ2-1; D possibly corresponds to TRBD2 (6 bases). CDR3 length: 14 amino acids. From germline, CDR1 is MDHEN and CDR2 SYDVKM. V shed 5 bases and J shed 7 bases, with 15 bases lying between them. The chain's CDR3 is CASSPPGLTNEQFF. CDR3 DNA: TGTGCCAGCAGTCCACCGGGACTCACAAATGAGCAGTTCTTC.

The chain uses TRBV7-2 and TRBJ2-1, with TRBD1 matching over 7 bases. V lost 7 bases, J lost 9 bases, and 9 bases stayed unmatched. Germline CDR1 and CDR2: SGHTA and FQGNSA. The CDR3 is made up of 13 amino acids. The CDR3 loop is CASKREGAGEQFF. CDR3 bases: TGTGCCAGCAAAAGAGAGGGGGCCGGTGAGCAGTTCTTC.

This chain uses TRBV5-1 with TRBJ1-3, with D possibly TRBD1 on 5 matching bases. V dropped 4 bases and J dropped 0 bases, with 23 bases sitting between them. CDR1 SGHRS and CDR2 YFSETQ come from the germline V gene. There are 19 residues in the CDR3. CDR3 in DNA: TGCGCCAGCAGCGGCTCGATTAAGGACAAGCTTAACTCTGGAAACACCATATATTTT. This encodes CASSGSIKDKLNSGNTIYF.

The chain uses TRBV9 and TRBJ2-1; a weak D match, TRBD1 (6 bases). Germline V lookup: CDR1 SGDLS, CDR2 YYNGEE. CDR3 size: 13 residues. V was cut by 3 bases and J by 10 bases, with 14 bases left in between. CDR3 DNA: TGTGCCAGCAGCGCCCAAGGGACACAAGAGCAGTTCTTC. Amino acid sequence: CASSAQGTQEQFF.

This chain joins TRBV9 and TRBJ2-7; D may be TRBD2 (6 bases). The V end lost 0 bases, the J end lost 3 bases, and 13 bases lay between the germline ends. Per the germline V gene, CDR1 is SGDLS and CDR2 is YYNGEE. The CDR3 contains 15 residues. The CDR3 loop reads CASSVDVGGIYEQYF. The CDR3 DNA sequence: TGTGCCAGCAGCGTAGATGTCGGGGGAATCTACGAGCAGTACTTC. Drawing the rest from reference TRBV9 and TRBJ2-7, the complete variable domain is DSGVTQTPKHLITATGQRVTLRCSPRSGDLSVYWYQQSLDQGLQFLIQYYNGEERAKGNILERFSAQQFPDLHSELNLSSLELGDSALYFCASSVDVGGIYEQYFGPGTRLTVT.

The chain joins TRBV4-1 to TRBJ2-7; 8 nucleotides agree with TRBD1. V trimming: 0 bases; J trimming: 7 bases; junction bases outside the gene matches: 8. CDR3 size: 15 residues. CDR1 is MGHRA and CDR2 is YSYEKL in the germline V gene. The CDR3 loop reads CASSQDPGGFWEQYF. The CDR3 DNA sequence: TGCGCCAGCAGCCAAGATCCAGGGGGCTTTTGGGAGCAGTACTTC.